This T cell receptor beta chain is from a study of cytomegalovirus exposure and HLA in healthy donors. Likely unrecorded immune exposures existed in these nominally healthy donors. The PCR had 60 Vbeta and 13 Jbeta primers. Libraries were prepared by immunoSEQ multiplex PCR; TCRdb keeps only in-frame clonotypes and omits some of them. The sample totals tens of thousands of clones; its top ten clones hold around 2.3%. The CDR3 has 14 residues. Germline V gives CDR1 GTSNPN, CDR2 SVGIG (reference sequence). The V end was cut by 0 bases, the J end by 2 bases, with 8 bases between. This TCR derives from a female donor in good health and CMV-seronegative. This chain joins TRBV30 and TRBJ1-3; perhaps TRBD1 as D (5 bases). The specimen was PBMCs. The CDR3 loop reads CAWSVQVAGNTIYF. The CDR3, as DNA: TGTGCCTGGAGTGTACAGGTCGCTGGAAACACCATATATTTT.